This T cell receptor (beta chain) came from a study of OX40 agonist ivuxolimab in advanced cancers. Study in general: Ivuxolimab, which patients received intravenously every 2 weeks, was dosed at 0.01 to 10 mg/kg.

Sequencing was performed with immunoSEQ multiplex PCR; in TCRdb, only in-frame clones are kept and a portion is missing. The table has some 62,000 clones, almost 85% seen once. V dropped 0 bases and J dropped 2; count of bases not matched to a gene: 1. This CDR3 is built from 14 residues. Germline V gives CDR1 SGHRS, CDR2 YFSETQ. Material: CD4+ or CD8+ T cells sorted from blood, obtained in a trial of the OX40 agonist ivuxolimab. The chain carries TRBV5-1 and TRBJ1-2; 7 nucleotides match TRBD1. This receptor was obtained from an adult with an advanced solid tumor such as melanoma, head and neck, liver or kidney cancer. The CDR3 nucleotides are TGCGCCAGCAGCTTGGACAGGGGAAACTATGGCTACACCTTC. This translates into CASSLDRGNYGYTF.